Shown below are 2 T cell receptor beta chains from a single sample sequenced in a study of blood T cell repertoires in COVID-19. Libraries were prepared by immunoSEQ multiplex PCR; TCRdb keeps only in-frame clonotypes and omits some of them. The table has about 330,000 clones, approximately 88% seen once; the top ten hold about 4.7%. Sequenced: PBMCs or T cells enriched from blood (not recorded which). The receptors originated from a young man who had recovered from COVID-19.

This chain's CDR3 is CASSLGEVQGDEQYF. The CDR3 DNA sequence: TGTGCCAGCAGCTTGGGTGAGGTTCAGGGCGACGAGCAGTACTTC. The chain links TRBV5-8 to TRBJ2-7; a weak D match, TRBD1 (5 bases). CDR1 is SGHTS, CDR2 YDEGEE, per germline. The CDR3 length is 15 residues. The V and J ends lost 0 bases and 5 bases respectively, with 15 bases between them.

The J gene is TRBJ2-5, the V gene TRBV13, with 10 bases identical to TRBD1. Germline CDR1 reads PRHDT; CDR2 reads FYEKMQ (reference sequence). V lost 5 bases and J lost 4; bases outside the gene matches: 4. The length of the CDR3 is 14 residues. CDR3 region: CASSPGTGAETQYF. The CDR3 DNA reads as TGTGCCAGCAGCCCCGGGACAGGGGCAGAGACCCAGTACTTC.